One and the same sample provided the 18 T cell receptor beta chains below, sequenced in a study of cytotoxic CD8 clonotypes in ibrutinib-treated CLL (dated by TCRdb to about 2021). Library generation was performed with the immunoSEQ multiplex PCR assay. TCRdb's version of the immuneACCESS table is confined to in-frame rearrangements and falls short of the full clone set. An unresolved V gene accounts for under half of the shortfall where checked; the remainder is of unknown origin. The sample table contains around 41,000 clones; only one count was recorded for 55% to 75% of them. Jointly, the top ten make up around 10% of the sample. The time point label, as the study defines it: progressive disease on ibrutinib. The sequences come from PBMCs, collected at disease progression, from a patient treated with ibrutinib. The receptors derive from a human donor with chronic lymphocytic leukemia.

The genes are TRBV30 and TRBJ1-2; D uncertain. The CDR3 sequence is 14 residues long. The germline V and J ends were trimmed by 0 bases and 2 bases, with 10 bases remaining between them. Germline lookup yields CDR1 GTSNPN and CDR2 SVGIG (reference sequence). CDR3 DNA: TGTGCCTGGAGTGTTGACATACTAAACTATGGCTACACCTTC. Translation gives CAWSVDILNYGYTF.

This chain links TRBV19 with TRBJ2-1; 8 nucleotides align to TRBD2. CDR1 is LNHDA, CDR2 SQIVND, per germline (reference sequence). V lost 3 bases, J lost 7 bases, and 8 bases stayed unmatched. The CDR3 contains 15 residues. DNA of the CDR3: TGTGCCAGTAGTATCGGGACTAGGCCCCCAAATGAGCAGTTCTTC. Translated, it gives CASSIGTRPPNEQFF.

The rearrangement joins TRBV5-4 to TRBJ2-7, with D perhaps TRBD1 or TRBD2 (5 bases each). Looked up from germline, CDR1 is SGHNT and CDR2 is YYREEE (reference sequence). Trimming removed 4 bases from V and 7 bases from J, with 21 bases in between. The CDR3 contains 15 residues. CDR3 DNA: TGTGCCAGCAGCCTTATCGGGGCGGCCGGTTTGGAGCAGTACTTC. Translation gives CASSLIGAAGLEQYF.

The chain is built from TRBV15 and TRBJ2-1; TRBD2 matches 7 bases. Trimming cost V 3 bases and J 5 bases; bases outside gene matches: 13. The CDR3 spans 17 residues. The germline gives CDR1 LNHNV, CDR2 YYDKDF (reference sequence). CDR3 sequence (DNA): TGTGCCACCAGCAGGTGGGAGGGGCGATTATCTGACAATGAGCAGTTCTTC. It yields the protein CATSRWEGRLSDNEQFF.

The chain joins TRBV6-5 to TRBJ1-2, with D perhaps matching TRBD1 (5 bases). CDR1 is MNHEY, CDR2 SVGAGI, per germline. With 5 bases removed from V and 8 bases from J, the gap between germline ends came to 12 bases. This CDR3 region has 12 residues. The CDR3 is CASSKTDAGYTF. CDR3 bases: TGTGCCAGCAGTAAGACAGACGCGGGCTACACCTTC.

This chain uses TRBV4-1 with TRBJ2-3; 9 nucleotides line up with TRBD1. CDR1 is MGHRA, CDR2 YSYEKL, per germline. With 1 base clipped from V and 3 bases from J, the junction kept 5 bases outside the gene matches. The CDR3 extends over 16 amino acids. The CDR3 DNA follows: TGCGCCAGCAGCCAAGTCCCGGGACAGGGTACAGATACGCAGTATTTT. This translates into CASSQVPGQGTDTQYF.

This clone was seen more than once but under ten times. The chain joins TRBV2 to TRBJ1-5, with TRBD1 as a possible D gene (6 bases). There are 19 residues in the CDR3. From germline, CDR1 is SNHLY and CDR2 FYNNEI. Trimming took 1 base from V and 2 from J, leaving 21 bases between them. The CDR3 DNA follows: TGTGCCAGCAGTGAAGAGGGGGGACTCCCCCCCCGCGGCAATCAGCCCCAGCATTTT. Its translation: CASSEEGGLPPRGNQPQHF.

The chain is built from TRBV13 and TRBJ1-2, with D hard to call. The V end was cut by 5 bases, the J end by 7 bases, with 17 bases between. Germline loops: CDR1 PRHDT, CDR2 FYEKMQ (reference sequence). This CDR3 has 14 residues. CDR3 sequence (DNA): TGTGCCAGCAGCAATAATCCAATTAGCTCTGGCTACACCTTC. Translated: CASSNNPISSGYTF.

The chain combines TRBV25-1 with TRBJ1-5, with D uncertain. Germline-derived CDR1 and CDR2 are MGHDK and SYGVNS. Trimming stripped 3 bases from V and 0 bases from J, with 3 bases between. The CDR3 spans 13 residues. CDR3 sequence reads: CASSDYSNQPQHF. The CDR3 DNA sequence: TGTGCCAGCAGTGACTATAGCAATCAGCCCCAGCATTTT.

The chain recombines TRBV6-5 with TRBJ2-6; D remains unclear. The germline CDR1 and CDR2 sequences are MNHEY and SVGAGI. The CDR3 totals 15 residues. Trimming cost V 0 bases and J 2 bases, with 5 bases left between them. CDR3 residues: CASSYSVAGANVLTF. The CDR3 DNA reads as TGTGCCAGCAGTTACTCGGTAGCTGGGGCCAACGTCCTGACTTTC.

In its sample, this clone was seen a few times. The genes are TRBV30 and TRBJ1-1, with D tentatively TRBD1 (6 bases). V lost 7 bases to trimming and J lost 2 bases, with 20 bases between them. CDR1 and CDR2 (germline): GTSNPN, SVGIG (reference sequence). There are 15 residues in the CDR3. The CDR3 sequence: CAYKRGRLPNTEAFF. The CDR3 DNA reads TGTGCCTACAAAAGGGGGAGACTCCCCAACACTGAAGCTTTCTTT.

The chain is built from TRBV6-6 and TRBJ1-2; a possible D gene is TRBD1 (5 bases). V was cut by 7 bases and J by 8 bases, with 11 bases left in between. CDR3 length: 11 amino acids. CDR1 is MNHNY and CDR2 is SVGAGI in the germline V gene (reference sequence). CDR3 sequence (DNA): TGTGCCAGCACTCCGGGGGAGGGCTACACCTTC. Protein sequence: CASTPGEGYTF.

This clone was seen only a few times. In DNA form, the CDR3 reads TGCAGCGTTGCGGTGTGGGAGGTAAACTATGGCTACACCTTC. It encodes CSVAVWEVNYGYTF. This rearrangement joins TRBV29-1 to TRBJ1-2; D gene ambiguous. The CDR3 covers 14 residues. Trimming left V 4 bases short and J 2 bases short, with 14 bases between. In germline, CDR1 is SQVTM, CDR2 ANQGSEA.

The chain joins TRBV28 to TRBJ2-1; TRBD2 matches at 8 bases. With 7 bases clipped from V and 2 bases from J, the junction kept 4 bases outside the gene matches. The CDR3 is 14 residues long. Per the germline V gene, CDR1 is MDHEN and CDR2 is SYDVKM. The CDR3: CASTTGGAYNEQFF. The CDR3 DNA sequence: TGTGCCAGCACCACCGGGGGGGCCTACAATGAGCAGTTCTTC.

The gene calls are TRBV11-3 and TRBJ2-1, with D possibly being TRBD2 (7 bases). The CDR3 covers 15 residues. Between the trimmed V and J ends, which lost 5 bases and 3 bases, there was a span of 14 bases. Germline V gene lookup returns CDR1 SGHNT and CDR2 YENEEA. In DNA form, the CDR3 reads TGTGCCAGCAGCCACAGGGAGGGAGGCTACAATGAGCAGTTCTTC. Encoded protein: CASSHREGGYNEQFF.

This sequence joins TRBV19 and TRBJ2-2; the D is unclear. The CDR3 has 14 amino acids. V was trimmed by 7 bases and J by 7 bases, leaving 16 bases between them. Germline CDR1 reads LNHDA; CDR2 reads SQIVND (reference sequence). CDR3 protein: CASTYRTWGGELFF. The CDR3 DNA reads TGTGCCAGTACCTATCGAACCTGGGGCGGGGAGCTGTTTTTT.

The rearrangement joins TRBV5-6 to TRBJ2-6; the D is unclear. V was cut by 0 bases and J by 0 bases, with 4 bases left in between. The CDR3 is 15 residues long. Germline V gene sequence: CDR1 SGHDT, CDR2 YYEEEE. This CDR3 is CASSLGTSGANVLTF. The CDR3 DNA follows: TGTGCCAGCAGCTTGGGTACCTCTGGGGCCAACGTCCTGACTTTC.

The chain has TRBV11-2 and TRBJ2-1, with 15 bases that match TRBD2. The CDR3 covers 19 residues. CDR1 and CDR2 from the germline V gene are SGHAT and FQNNGV. Losses at the gene ends were 5 bases for V and 4 bases for J; bases not matched to a gene: 12. CDR3 bases: TGTGCCAGCAGCCTCGGGGGGACTAGCGGGAGGACGGGGTACAATGAGCAGTTCTTC. It codes for CASSLGGTSGRTGYNEQFF.